These 3 T cell receptor beta chains originate from one sample sequenced in a study of breast tumors, draining lymph nodes, adjacent tissues. A single record per CDR3 protein comes from TCRdb applying MiXCR to the multiplex PCR reads. The sample lists fewer than 140,000 distinct CDR3 sequences; more than 30% were seen once. Breast cancer patients provided tissue from their axillary draining lymph nodes. The sample taken for sequencing was axillary lymph node tissue. Receptors were obtained from a female donor with breast cancer. Some clones in this sample may be carry-over from other donors' samples.

Ten or more counts support this clonotype. The gene calls are TRBV4-1 and TRBJ1-4; TRBD1 is a possible D gene (5 bases). The CDR3 runs 18 residues. Germline V gene sequence: CDR1 MGHRA, CDR2 YSYEKL. Trimming stripped 0 bases from V and 7 bases from J, with 21 bases between. CDR3 DNA sequence: TGCGCCAGCAGCCAAGATAGGGGAGGGGCAGGGCAGCTTGAAAAACTGTTTTTT. The encoded protein is CASSQDRGGAGQLEKLFF.

The J gene is TRBJ1-2, the V gene TRBV5-8, with a tentative D call TRBD1 (6 bases). This CDR3 is built from 14 residues. The germline CDR1 and CDR2 sequences are SGHTS and YDEGEE. Between the trimmed V and J ends, which lost 4 bases and 2 bases, there was a span of 12 bases. CDR3 protein: CASSTGGANYGYTF. CDR3 DNA: TGTGCCAGCAGCACCGGGGGCGCGAACTATGGCTACACCTTC.

This rearrangement joins TRBV9 to TRBJ2-7; D possibly corresponds to TRBD1 (6 bases). V was cut by 3 bases and J by 2 bases, with 12 bases left in between. Germline V gene data show CDR1 as SGDLS and CDR2 as YYNGEE. The CDR3 is made up of 14 amino acids. CDR3 nucleotides: TGTGCCAGCAGCGCGCCGACAGGCGCCTACGAGCAGTACTTC. This translates into CASSAPTGAYEQYF. The variable domain in full, completed from reference TRBV9 and TRBJ2-7, reads DSGVTQTPKHLITATGQRVTLRCSPRSGDLSVYWYQQSLDQGLQFLIQYYNGEERAKGNILERFSAQQFPDLHSELNLSSLELGDSALYFCASSAPTGAYEQYFGPGTRLTVT.